Below are 27 T cell receptor beta chains sequenced from a single sample in a study of cytomegalovirus exposure and HLA in healthy donors. The study ran its PCR with 60 Vbeta and 13 Jbeta primers. Sequencing used immunoSEQ multiplex PCR; TCRdb keeps in-frame clones, though not all of them. The sample holds 85,000 to 95,000 clones; 63% are singletons and the top ten take roughly 6%. Sample: PBMCs. The receptors originated from a woman aged 25 to 39 in good health and CMV-seronegative.

The chain is built from TRBV28 and TRBJ1-6; 9 bases agree with TRBD1. This CDR3 is built from 15 residues. Germline CDR1 and CDR2: MDHEN and SYDVKM. The V and J ends lost 4 bases and 6 bases, in that order; junction bases with no gene match: 4. In nucleotides, the CDR3 is TGTGCCAGCAGTTCCCGGGACAGGGTTAATTCACCCCTCCACTTT. It is translated as CASSSRDRVNSPLHF.

This clone turned up a few times. The chain joins TRBV19 to TRBJ1-1, with D possibly being TRBD1 (5 bases). CDR3 length equals 16 residues. The ends were cut back, 5 bases at V and 0 bases at J, with 16 bases in the middle. Germline-derived CDR1 and CDR2 are LNHDA and SQIVND (reference sequence). The CDR3 bases are TGTGCCAGTAGTCCCACGACGGGACTCATGAACACTGAAGCTTTCTTT. This gives the protein CASSPTTGLMNTEAFF.

The chain links TRBV5-1 to TRBJ1-2, with 7 bases fitting TRBD1. With V trimmed by 3 bases and J by 0 bases, 5 bases remained unmatched. Germline assignment: CDR1 SGHRS and CDR2 YFSETQ. The CDR3 sequence is 15 residues long. This chain's CDR3 is CASSSRGAANYGYTF. The CDR3 DNA is TGCGCCAGCAGCTCCAGGGGGGCAGCTAACTATGGCTACACCTTC.

This chain links TRBV21-1 with TRBJ1-2; the D call in the table, TRBD1, was not verified against the DNA. TRBV21-1 is an annotated pseudogene. This CDR3 comprises 14 residues. The CDR3 DNA is TGTGCCAGCAGCCCATCCCACAGGGATTATGGCTACACCTTC. Amino acid sequence: CASSPSHRDYGYTF.

V is TRBV18 and J is TRBJ1-1, with 7 bases aligning to TRBD1. The CDR3 spans 14 residues. Germline lookup yields CDR1 KGHSH and CDR2 LQKENI. J lost 2 bases, V lost 3 bases, and 3 bases had no gene match. The CDR3: CASSPRDRNTEAFF. CDR3 nucleotide sequence: TGTGCCAGCTCACCTCGGGACAGAAACACTGAAGCTTTCTTT.

This chain joins TRBV19 and TRBJ1-1; D perhaps matches TRBD1 (5 bases). This CDR3 region has 14 residues. Germline CDR1 LNHDA, CDR2 SQIVND (reference sequence). Trimming removed 3 bases at V and 4 bases at J, with 12 bases between. The CDR3 is CASSILHRSTEAFF. CDR3 DNA sequence: TGTGCCAGTAGTATCCTTCACAGGTCCACTGAAGCTTTCTTT.

This rearrangement joins TRBV10-3 to TRBJ2-3, with 9 bases matching TRBD2. The CDR3 has 15 amino acids. V shed 6 bases and J 1 base; nucleotides not matched to a gene: 5. In germline, CDR1 is ENHRY, CDR2 SYGVKD. CDR3 nucleotide sequence: TGTGCCATCAGCGGCGGGGGGGCCGGCACAGATACGCAGTATTTT. Its protein is CAISGGGAGTDTQYF.

The chain is built from TRBV28 and TRBJ1-2, with TRBD1 identical over 7 bases. The CDR3 spans 16 residues. J gave up 8 bases and V 4 bases, and 16 bases lay outside the gene matches. CDR1 is MDHEN and CDR2 is SYDVKM in the germline V gene. The chain's CDR3 is CASSSQAGQALGGYTF. DNA for the CDR3: TGTGCCAGCAGTTCCCAGGCCGGACAGGCGCTCGGGGGCTACACCTTC.

The chain joins TRBV2 to TRBJ2-7; 9 bases are a match to TRBD1. Germline trimming cut 9 bases from V and 9 bases from J; bases unmatched to any gene: 12. Germline CDR1 SNHLY, CDR2 FYNNEI. The CDR3 contains 13 residues. CDR3 nucleotides: TGTGCCAGGGGACAGGGCAGCTCTACGGGGCAGTACTTC. This encodes CARGQGSSTGQYF.

Comment on this clone: Germline is not matched at one junction end, which may reflect a read error. Here the CDR3 DNA reads TGCAGTGCTGGAGAGCGGGAGGGCAAGTTCTTC. Translated, it gives CSAGEREGKFF. This chain connects TRBV20-1 to TRBJ2-1, with 10 bases lining up with TRBD2. The CDR3 spans 11 residues. Germline CDR1 DFQATT, CDR2 SNEGSKA (reference sequence).

The rearrangement links TRBV27 to TRBJ2-7; TRBD1 agrees at 8 bases. CDR3 length: 18 residues. Germline trimming cut 8 bases from V and 5 bases from J; bases unmatched to any gene: 23. The germline V gene has CDR1 MNHEY and CDR2 SMNVEV (reference sequence). The CDR3 region is CASSFAQTGTGVGHEQYF. DNA of the CDR3: TGTGCCAGCTCCTTTGCCCAAACCGGGACAGGAGTCGGCCACGAGCAGTACTTC.

This chain connects TRBV7-3 to TRBJ2-7, with a possible D match to TRBD2 (6 bases). Germline V gene sequence: CDR1 SGHTA, CDR2 FQGTGA. V was trimmed by 6 bases and J by 0 bases, leaving 15 bases between them. The CDR3 loop spans 15 amino acids. CDR3 protein: CASSPGLPSSYEQYF. The CDR3 region has the DNA TGTGCCAGCAGTCCCGGACTACCAAGCTCCTACGAGCAGTACTTC.

V is TRBV18 and J is TRBJ2-6; the D gene is possibly TRBD2 (5 bases). Per germline, CDR1 KGHSH and CDR2 LQKENI. CDR3 length equals 16 residues. Trimming took 0 bases from V and 5 from J, leaving 11 bases between them. The CDR3 spells CASSPPGGLRANVLTF. CDR3 nucleotides: TGTGCCAGCTCACCACCGGGCGGGCTTCGGGCCAACGTCCTGACTTTC.

This rearrangement joins TRBV2 to TRBJ2-7; TRBD2 aligns across 15 bases. Germline V lookup: CDR1 SNHLY, CDR2 FYNNEI. Unmatched junction bases numbered 7, after V lost 2 bases and J lost 8 bases. The CDR3 is 16 residues long. CDR3 region: CASSEIRGLAGGQQYF. The DNA of the CDR3 is TGTGCCAGCAGTGAAATCCGGGGACTAGCGGGAGGCCAGCAGTACTTC. The complete variable domain, with remaining parts taken from reference TRBV2 and TRBJ2-7, reads EPEVTQTPSHQVTQMGQEVILRCVPISNHLYFYWYRQILGQKVEFLVSFYNNEISEKSEIFDDQFSVERPDGSNFTLKIRSTKLEDSAMYFCASSEIRGLAGGQQYFGPGTRLTVT.

The V call is TRBV5-4, the J call TRBJ2-7, with 7 bases that match TRBD1. Germline V CDR1 and CDR2: SGHNT, YYREEE (reference sequence). V trimming: 0 bases; J trimming: 0 bases; junction bases outside the gene matches: 3. The CDR3 extends over 15 amino acids. As DNA, the CDR3 is TGTGCCAGCAGCTTGGGTGGGACAGTCTCCTACGAGCAGTACTTC. It encodes CASSLGGTVSYEQYF.

J is TRBJ1-5 and V is TRBV5-6; no clear D. The V and J ends lost 0 bases and 0 bases respectively, with 7 bases between them. This CDR3 is built from 15 residues. CDR1 SGHDT and CDR2 YYEEEE come from the germline V gene. In DNA form, the CDR3 reads TGTGCCAGCAGCTTGGGACATTTTAGCAATCAGCCCCAGCATTTT. It translates to CASSLGHFSNQPQHF.

This clone was picked up a small number of times. The chain carries TRBV9 and TRBJ2-1, with a possible D match to TRBD2 (6 bases). Trimming left V 2 bases short and J 0 bases short, with 18 bases between. The length of the CDR3 is 18 residues. Germline V gene sequence: CDR1 SGDLS, CDR2 YYNGEE. The CDR3 spells CASSVRDSWGSSYNEQFF. The CDR3 bases are TGTGCCAGCAGCGTCCGGGACTCTTGGGGGAGCTCCTACAATGAGCAGTTCTTC.

J is TRBJ2-3 and V is TRBV10-3, with 10 bases matching TRBD2. The ends lost 5 bases at V and 5 bases at J; junction bases unmatched: 7. This CDR3 is built from 15 residues. Germline V gene data show CDR1 as ENHRY and CDR2 as SYGVKD. CDR3 nucleotides: TGTGCCATCAGTATTCTAGCGGGGGTGGGAGATACGCAGTATTTT. Its translation: CAISILAGVGDTQYF.

The V and J genes are TRBV27 and TRBJ2-7, with 11 bases fitting TRBD2. The germline V gene has CDR1 MNHEY and CDR2 SMNVEV (reference sequence). Germline trimming cut 5 bases from V and 4 bases from J; bases unmatched to any gene: 4. The length of the CDR3 is 14 residues. CDR3 protein: CASSPLAGGYEQYF. The DNA of the CDR3 is TGTGCCAGCAGTCCTCTAGCGGGGGGTTACGAGCAGTACTTC.

In its sample, this clone was seen a few times. V is TRBV29-1 and J is TRBJ2-7, with 7 bases identical to TRBD1. This CDR3 spans 13 amino acids. CDR1 is SQVTM, CDR2 ANQGSEA, per germline. V lost 7 bases and J lost 3; bases outside the gene matches: 9. The CDR3 DNA reads TGCAGCGGATGGGACAGCAAGTTCTACGAGCAGTACTTC. It yields the protein CSGWDSKFYEQYF.

The V gene is TRBV4-3, the J gene TRBJ2-2; a possible D gene is TRBD2 (6 bases). Deletions cut 0 bases from V and 2 bases from J, with 16 bases between. This CDR3 spans 18 amino acids. Germline CDR1 reads LGHNA; CDR2 reads YSLEER. The CDR3 DNA follows: TGCGCCAGCAGCCAAGAATGGTTAGCGGCTAGCAACACCGGGGAGCTGTTTTTT. Translated: CASSQEWLAASNTGELFF.

The chain carries TRBV4-3 and TRBJ2-7; perhaps TRBD1 as D (5 bases). This CDR3 region has 14 residues. V was pared by 0 bases and J by 3 bases, with 9 bases between. Germline-derived CDR1 and CDR2 are LGHNA and YSLEER. The CDR3 DNA reads as TGCGCCAGCAGCCAAGATGTGGGGCTCTACGAGCAGTACTTC. This sequence encodes CASSQDVGLYEQYF.

This clone was seen a handful of times. The rearrangement joins TRBV19 to TRBJ1-5; D is perhaps TRBD1 (6 bases). Germline values: CDR1 LNHDA, CDR2 SQIVND (reference sequence). The CDR3 is made up of 14 amino acids. Trimming took off 7 bases at V and 1 base at J, with 11 bases between the two ends. CDR3 DNA: TGTGCCAGTAAGCCAACAGGGAGCAATCAGCCCCAGCATTTT. This encodes CASKPTGSNQPQHF.

This clone was observed a single time. This chain joins TRBV11-2 and TRBJ2-7, with TRBD1 matching over 8 bases. Trimming took 3 bases from V and 2 from J; bases not matched to a gene: 15. Germline CDR1 and CDR2: SGHAT and FQNNGV. This CDR3 contains 18 residues. The CDR3 loop is CASSFVTFWDRQPYEQYF. DNA of the CDR3: TGTGCCAGCAGCTTTGTAACTTTTTGGGACAGGCAGCCCTACGAGCAGTACTTC.

J is TRBJ1-5 and V is TRBV7-2, with TRBD1 matching 10 bases. Trimming took 6 bases from V and 6 from J; bases not matched to a gene: 11. The germline gives CDR1 SGHTA, CDR2 FQGNSA. CDR3 size: 16 residues. The CDR3 DNA is TGTGCCAGCAGTTCCGGGACAGGGGCAGTAAGTCAGCCCCAGCATTTT. Its protein is CASSSGTGAVSQPQHF.

The chain joins TRBV5-4 to TRBJ1-2; possibly TRBD1 for D (5 bases). Between the trimmed V and J ends, which lost 4 bases and 8 bases, there was a span of 18 bases. The CDR3 length is 14 residues. Germline V lookup: CDR1 SGHNT, CDR2 YYREEE (reference sequence). The CDR3 bases are TGTGCCAGCAGCCCGTCGGCGGGGGTGGGAGGCTACACCTTC. It translates to CASSPSAGVGGYTF.

This sequence joins TRBV5-1 and TRBJ2-7; 11 bases fit TRBD1. The CDR3 loop spans 16 amino acids. The V gene's germline CDR1 is SGHRS and CDR2 YFSETQ. V shed 0 bases and J 2 bases; nucleotides not matched to a gene: 4. DNA of the CDR3: TGCGCCAGCAGCTTGGACCCGGACAGGGGGCCCTACGAGCAGTACTTC. As protein: CASSLDPDRGPYEQYF.